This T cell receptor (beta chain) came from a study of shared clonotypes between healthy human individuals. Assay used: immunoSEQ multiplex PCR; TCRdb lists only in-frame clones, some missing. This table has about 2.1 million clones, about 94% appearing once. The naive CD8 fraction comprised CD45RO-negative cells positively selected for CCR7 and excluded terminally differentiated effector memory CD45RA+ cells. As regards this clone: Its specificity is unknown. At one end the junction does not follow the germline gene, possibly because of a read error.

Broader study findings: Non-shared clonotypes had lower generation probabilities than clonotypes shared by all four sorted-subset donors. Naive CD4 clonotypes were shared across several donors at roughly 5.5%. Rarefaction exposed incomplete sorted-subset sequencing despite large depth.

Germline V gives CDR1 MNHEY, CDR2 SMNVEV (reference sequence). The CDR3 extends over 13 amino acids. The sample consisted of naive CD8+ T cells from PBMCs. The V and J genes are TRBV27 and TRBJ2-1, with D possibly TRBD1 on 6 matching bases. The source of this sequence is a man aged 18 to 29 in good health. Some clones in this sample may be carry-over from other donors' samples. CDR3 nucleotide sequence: TGTGCCAGCAGCTTTCAGGGGAACAATGAACAGTTCTTC. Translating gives CASSFQGNNEQFF.